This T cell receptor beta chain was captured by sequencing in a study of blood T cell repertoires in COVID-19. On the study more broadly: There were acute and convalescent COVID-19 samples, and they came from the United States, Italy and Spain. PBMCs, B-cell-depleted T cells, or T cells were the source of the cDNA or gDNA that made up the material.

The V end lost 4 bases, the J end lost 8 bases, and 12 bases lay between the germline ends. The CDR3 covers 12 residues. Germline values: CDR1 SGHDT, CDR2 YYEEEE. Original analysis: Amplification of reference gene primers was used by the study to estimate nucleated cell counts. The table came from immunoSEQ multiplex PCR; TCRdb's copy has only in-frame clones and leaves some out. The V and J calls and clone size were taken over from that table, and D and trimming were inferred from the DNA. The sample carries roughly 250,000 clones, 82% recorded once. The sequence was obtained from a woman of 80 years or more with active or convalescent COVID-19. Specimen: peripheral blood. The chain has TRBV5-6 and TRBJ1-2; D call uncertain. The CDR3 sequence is CASSPGAYGYTF. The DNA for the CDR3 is TGTGCCAGCAGCCCGGGTGCCTACGGCTACACCTTC.